Each of the 27 T cell receptor beta chains below was sequenced from the same sample in a study of cytomegalovirus exposure and HLA in healthy donors. Both 60 Vbeta primers and 13 Jbeta primers went into the PCR. This table comes from immunoSEQ multiplex PCR, and its TCRdb copy is limited to in-frame clones, with some not included. The table includes over 200,000 clones, 77% detected once. Sequenced material: PBMCs. Receptors were obtained from a woman between 55 and 75 years old in good health and CMV-seropositive.

This clone was seen once. The gene calls are TRBV5-1 and TRBJ1-5; 8 bases align to TRBD1. Per germline, CDR1 SGHRS and CDR2 YFSETQ. Trimming took 0 bases from V and 9 from J; bases not matched to a gene: 5. The CDR3 totals 14 residues. CDR3 sequence reads: CASSLEQGVLPQHF. The DNA for the CDR3 is TGCGCCAGCAGCTTGGAACAGGGGGTTCTGCCCCAGCATTTT.

The rearrangement joins TRBV19 to TRBJ1-2; D is unclear. CDR1 LNHDA and CDR2 SQIVND come from the germline V gene (reference sequence). The CDR3 spans 12 residues. V was clipped by 6 bases and J by 6 bases, with 11 bases between them. The CDR3 sequence: CASRTVVDGYTF. The CDR3 coding sequence is TGTGCCAGTAGGACTGTTGTGGATGGCTACACCTTC.

The chain combines TRBV7-9 with TRBJ2-5; 7 nucleotides line up with TRBD1. The closer fit of TRBJ2-7 to the DNA end suggests the J call may be wrong. From germline, CDR1 is SEHNR and CDR2 FQNEAQ (reference sequence). The CDR3 contains 14 residues. CDR3 sequence (DNA): TGTGCCAGCAGCCGACAGGGCGGCTTCTACGAGCAGTACTTC. It is translated as CASSRQGGFYEQYF.

The V call is TRBV19, the J call TRBJ2-1, with TRBD2 as a possible D gene (6 bases). Germline-derived CDR1 and CDR2 are LNHDA and SQIVND (reference sequence). V was clipped by 5 bases and J by 7 bases, with 15 bases between them. This CDR3 is built from 14 residues. CDR3 residues: CASSQPGDRNEQFF. As DNA, the CDR3 is TGTGCCAGTAGTCAGCCGGGAGATAGGAATGAGCAGTTCTTC.

This clone has only a few counts. This rearrangement joins TRBV7-6 to TRBJ2-7; a possible D gene is TRBD1 (6 bases). Trimming removed 1 base at V and 2 bases at J, with 12 bases between. The length of the CDR3 is 15 residues. Germline V gene lookup returns CDR1 SGHVS and CDR2 FNYEAQ. This CDR3 reads CASSLDRQGPYEQYF. In DNA, the CDR3 is TGTGCCAGCAGCTTAGATCGGCAGGGGCCCTACGAGCAGTACTTC.

Turning to this clone: This specimen includes other DNA sequences encoding the same CDR3. CDR3 sequence (DNA): TGTGCCAGCAGCTTAGTCGCGGATGAGCAGTTCTTC. It yields the protein CASSLVADEQFF. J is TRBJ2-1 and V is TRBV7-9; D unclear. This CDR3 is built from 12 residues. Trimming pared 1 base from V and 8 bases from J, leaving 6 bases between. Per germline, CDR1 SEHNR and CDR2 FQNEAQ (reference sequence).

This clone has ten or more counts. The chain has TRBV10-3 and TRBJ2-3; D remains unclear. CDR1 and CDR2 (germline): ENHRY, SYGVKD. There are 14 residues in the CDR3. V lost 6 bases to trimming and J lost 0 bases, with 10 bases between them. DNA for the CDR3: TGTGCCATCAGGAGCTTATCTAGCACAGATACGCAGTATTTT. Translated: CAIRSLSSTDTQYF.

The chain has TRBV5-1 and TRBJ2-5; 7 bases match TRBD1. From germline, CDR1 is SGHRS and CDR2 YFSETQ. The junction had 1 base not matched to a gene; V was cut back by 1 base and J by 1 base. This CDR3 has 14 residues. The CDR3 DNA sequence: TGCGCCAGCAGCTTGTGGGACAGCCAAGAGACCCAGTACTTC. It codes for CASSLWDSQETQYF.

The V and J genes are TRBV30 and TRBJ2-7; 8 nucleotides align to TRBD2. This CDR3 region has 11 residues. Per the germline V gene, CDR1 is GTSNPN and CDR2 is SVGIG (reference sequence). V was clipped by 5 bases and J by 6 bases; unmatched bases: 3. In DNA form, the CDR3 reads TGTGCCTGGGGACTAGCCAGCGAGCAGTACTTC. It translates to CAWGLASEQYF.

The chain is built from TRBV18 and TRBJ1-4, with TRBD1 identical over 9 bases. Germline CDR1 reads KGHSH; CDR2 reads LQKENI. The CDR3 consists of 15 residues. With 4 bases clipped from V and 6 bases from J, the junction kept 6 bases outside the gene matches. CDR3 in amino acids: CASSRGTGLDEKLFF. CDR3 coding DNA: TGTGCCAGCTCACGGGGGACAGGGCTCGATGAAAAACTGTTTTTT.

This chain links TRBV4-1 with TRBJ2-3; TRBD1 might be the D (5 bases). Looked up from germline, CDR1 is MGHRA and CDR2 is YSYEKL. The CDR3 is 13 residues long. Trimming left V 5 bases short and J 2 bases short, with 8 bases between. This CDR3 is CASSEQVTDTQYF. In DNA form, the CDR3 reads TGCGCCAGCAGCGAACAGGTCACAGATACGCAGTATTTT.

The rearrangement joins TRBV7-9 to TRBJ2-3; D is perhaps TRBD2 (6 bases). V lost 0 bases to trimming and J lost 6 bases, with 19 bases between them. The CDR3 covers 17 residues. Per germline, CDR1 SEHNR and CDR2 FQNEAQ (reference sequence). CDR3 DNA: TGTGCCAGCAGCTTAGCCGCCGGGACCGCAGGGAGGGATACGCAGTATTTT. This encodes CASSLAAGTAGRDTQYF.

This clone was seen only a few times. The genes are TRBV4-1 and TRBJ2-3; 9 bases align to TRBD1. CDR1 MGHRA and CDR2 YSYEKL come from the germline V gene. This CDR3 comprises 15 residues. V trimming: 3 bases; J trimming: 5 bases; junction bases outside the gene matches: 6. CDR3 nucleotide sequence: TGCGCCAGCAGCCACCCGGGACAGGGATTAGATACGCAGTATTTT. It specifies CASSHPGQGLDTQYF.

The gene calls are TRBV9 and TRBJ2-3; D may be TRBD2 (6 bases). Germline V gene sequence: CDR1 SGDLS, CDR2 YYNGEE. Deletions cut 0 bases from V and 3 bases from J, with 14 bases between. This CDR3 is built from 16 residues. The chain's CDR3 is CASSVGASESTDTQYF. CDR3 nucleotide sequence: TGTGCCAGCAGCGTAGGGGCTAGCGAGAGTACAGATACGCAGTATTTT.

This clone was detected only a few times. This chain joins TRBV6-1 and TRBJ1-5; the D gene is possibly TRBD1 (5 bases). V dropped 0 bases and J dropped 9 bases, with 15 bases sitting between them. CDR1 and CDR2 (germline): MNHNS, SASEGT. The length of the CDR3 is 15 residues. As DNA, the CDR3 is TGTGCCAGCAGTGAAGCGTCGGCGGTGGGGCGGCCCCAGCATTTT. The encoded protein is CASSEASAVGRPQHF.

The chain carries TRBV7-9 and TRBJ2-7; tentative D call: TRBD2 (5 bases). CDR3 length equals 13 residues. V lost 5 bases, J lost 2 bases, and 10 bases lay in between. Germline V gene lookup returns CDR1 SEHNR and CDR2 FQNEAQ (reference sequence). DNA of the CDR3: TGTGCCAGCAGCCCTAGGACTGCCTACGAGCAGTACTTC. This sequence encodes CASSPRTAYEQYF.

This clone was seen only a few times. V gene TRBV30 combines with J gene TRBJ2-7; 8 nucleotides match TRBD2. The CDR3 is 13 residues long. Germline V gene lookup returns CDR1 GTSNPN and CDR2 SVGIG (reference sequence). The J segment lost 11 bases and the V segment lost 3 bases, leaving 12 bases of the junction unmatched. For the CDR3, the DNA is TGTGCCTGGAGGGACGGACTAGTCGGGGGGGAGTACTTC. Protein: CAWRDGLVGGEYF.

J is TRBJ2-3 and V is TRBV5-1; TRBD2 might be the D (5 bases). This CDR3 is built from 16 residues. CDR1 and CDR2 (germline): SGHRS, YFSETQ. Trimming removed 4 bases from V and 4 bases from J, with 19 bases in between. Written as DNA, the CDR3 is TGCGCCAGCAGCCCTCTTGCGCGGGCCCCCCCAGATACGCAGTATTTT. This codes for CASSPLARAPPDTQYF.

This chain links TRBV6-6 with TRBJ2-2; D gene uncertain. V lost 5 bases to trimming and J lost 2 bases, with 3 bases between them. The length of the CDR3 is 12 residues. Germline CDR1 reads MNHNY; CDR2 reads SVGAGI (reference sequence). The CDR3 region has the DNA TGTGCCAGCAGTCCTAACACCGGGGAGCTGTTTTTT. Encoded protein: CASSPNTGELFF.

J is TRBJ2-1 and V is TRBV5-1; 9 bases are shared with TRBD1. Germline lookup yields CDR1 SGHRS and CDR2 YFSETQ. CDR3 length equals 16 residues. Unmatched junction bases numbered 12, after V lost 2 bases and J lost 9 bases. CDR3 DNA: TGCGCCAGCAGCTTTCCGGGACAGGGTCAGAAAAGTGAGCAGTTCTTC. It yields the protein CASSFPGQGQKSEQFF.

This chain links TRBV6-5 with TRBJ2-1, with 10 bases fitting TRBD1. Germline V gives CDR1 MNHEY, CDR2 SVGAGI. This CDR3 region has 14 residues. J lost 10 bases, V lost 6 bases, and 9 bases had no gene match. This CDR3 is CASSPPATGGEQFF. For the CDR3, the DNA is TGTGCCAGCAGCCCCCCCGCGACAGGGGGCGAGCAGTTCTTC.

The chain couples TRBV7-2 to TRBJ1-6; TRBD1 is a possible D gene (6 bases). Germline V lookup: CDR1 SGHTA, CDR2 FQGNSA. V was clipped by 5 bases and J by 10 bases, with 18 bases between them. The CDR3 is 15 residues long. The DNA for the CDR3 is TGTGCCAGCAGCGTCCCGCAGGGGATCGGATCACCCCTCCACTTT. Encoded protein: CASSVPQGIGSPLHF. Based on the CDR3 plus reference TRBV7-2 and TRBJ1-6, the full variable domain is GAGVSQSPSNKVTEKGKDVELRCDPISGHTALYWYRQSLGQGLEFLIYFQGNSAPDKSGLPSDRFSAERTGGSVSTLTIQRTQQEDSAVYLCASSVPQGIGSPLHFGNGTRLTVT.

The V and J genes are TRBV7-2 and TRBJ1-5, with 8 bases lining up with TRBD1. Trimming removed 3 bases from V and 4 bases from J; junction bases left unmatched: 2. This CDR3 contains 14 residues. From germline, CDR1 is SGHTA and CDR2 FQGNSA. CDR3 sequence reads: CASSFRQGNQPQHF. Written as DNA, the CDR3 is TGTGCCAGCAGCTTCCGACAGGGGAATCAGCCCCAGCATTTT.

This clone was counted a single time. The chain couples TRBV5-1 to TRBJ1-1; 7 positions match TRBD1. The CDR3 extends over 14 amino acids. V was clipped by 5 bases and J by 2 bases; unmatched bases: 6. Germline assignment: CDR1 SGHRS and CDR2 YFSETQ. In DNA form, the CDR3 reads TGCGCCAGCAGTTCCTCAGGGGGAAACACTGAAGCTTTCTTT. It specifies CASSSSGGNTEAFF.

This clone occurred once. The chain has TRBV11-3 and TRBJ2-1, with a tentative D call TRBD2 (6 bases). The CDR3 is made up of 16 amino acids. The V end was cut by 1 base, the J end by 5 bases, with 15 bases between. Germline assignment: CDR1 SGHNT and CDR2 YENEEA. As DNA, the CDR3 is TGTGCCAGCAGCTTAGCTTCTCGTGGGAGGCACAATGAGCAGTTCTTC. Residues: CASSLASRGRHNEQFF.

The chain carries TRBV6-1 and TRBJ1-2; tentatively, D is TRBD1 (6 bases). Germline loops: CDR1 MNHNS, CDR2 SASEGT. The CDR3 spans 11 residues. V lost 10 bases to trimming and J lost 6 bases, with 12 bases between them. Here the CDR3 DNA reads TGTGCCACCAAACAGGGAAATGGCTACACCTTC. Amino acids: CATKQGNGYTF.

This chain links TRBV5-1 with TRBJ2-3; no definite D call. The ends were cut back, 10 bases at V and 1 base at J, with 13 bases in the middle. Germline CDR1 and CDR2: SGHRS and YFSETQ. The CDR3 covers 13 residues. CDR3 in DNA: TGCGCCTCTACATCCCTAGGCACAGATACGCAGTATTTT. Its translation: CASTSLGTDTQYF.